The next 7 T cell receptor beta chains were all read from a single sample in a study of T cell repertoires in cytomegalovirus infection. TCRdb reprocessed the reads via MiXCR and lists one record per CDR3 protein. The table includes tens of thousands of distinct CDR3 sequences, roughly a fifth detected once. Which antigens these TCRs recognize remains unknown. The specimen was CD8+ T cells from cultured PBMCs, collected from culture after CMV antigen stimulation. The receptors derive from a human donor in good health (CMV status not recorded). Some clones in this sample may be carry-over from other donors' samples.

This clonotype appeared a few times. The chain combines TRBV4-1 with TRBJ1-2; TRBD1 is a possible D gene (6 bases). Germline V gene sequence: CDR1 MGHRA, CDR2 YSYEKL. Trimming left V 3 bases short and J 4 bases short, with 12 bases between. This CDR3 contains 14 residues. The CDR3 DNA follows: TGCGCCAGCAGCCAGATACAGGGTAGCTATGGCTACACCTTC. This translates into CASSQIQGSYGYTF.

The CDR3 nucleotides are TGCGCCAGCAGCTTGGGGTGGGAAGAGGTGTCAGTCGGACCCGCCGAGCAGTACTTC. Its protein product is CASSLGWEEVSVGPAEQYF. The chain links TRBV5-1 to TRBJ2-7; D call uncertain. Germline-derived CDR1 and CDR2 are SGHRS and YFSETQ. This CDR3 has 19 residues. Trimming took 0 bases from V and 6 from J, leaving 28 bases between them.

The sample holds a few counts of this clonotype. V is TRBV3-1 and J is TRBJ1-1; D remains unclear. Looked up from germline, CDR1 is LGHDT and CDR2 is YNNKEL (reference sequence). Trimming left V 0 bases short and J 2 bases short, with 1 base between. The CDR3 is made up of 12 amino acids. CDR3: CASSQENTEAFF. As DNA, the CDR3 is TGTGCCAGCAGCCAAGAAAACACTGAAGCTTTCTTT. Full variable domain (rest looked up from reference TRBV3-1 and TRBJ1-1): DTAVSQTPKYLVTQMGNDKSIKCEQNLGHDTMYWYKQDSKKFLKIMFSYNNKELIINETVPNRFSPKSPDKAHLNLHINSLELGDSAVYFCASSQENTEAFFGQGTRLTVV.

The chain combines TRBV28 with TRBJ1-2; D possibly corresponds to TRBD1 (5 bases). Trimming left V 5 bases short and J 2 bases short, with 12 bases between. Germline values: CDR1 MDHEN, CDR2 SYDVKM. The CDR3 sequence is 14 residues long. The CDR3 region is CASSSRTFNYGYTF. The CDR3 nucleotides read TGTGCCAGCAGTAGTAGGACATTCAACTATGGCTACACCTTC.

This clonotype came up many times. The chain employs TRBV7-8 and TRBJ2-1; D gene ambiguous. The CDR3 extends over 12 amino acids. V was cut by 1 base and J by 7 bases, with 5 bases left in between. Germline CDR1 and CDR2: SGHVS and FQNEAQ. The CDR3 nucleotides read TGTGCCAGCAGCTTAGGGTCGAATGAGCAGTTCTTC. Translation gives CASSLGSNEQFF.

The chain employs TRBV7-2 and TRBJ2-7; unclear D gene. CDR3 length: 12 amino acids. The germline CDR1 and CDR2 sequences are SGHTA and FQGNSA. Trimming took off 1 base at V and 9 bases at J, with 10 bases between the two ends. The CDR3 nucleotides are TGTGCCAGCAGCTTAGGCTTCGACCGGCAGTACTTC. It encodes CASSLGFDRQYF.

The chain is built from TRBV6-2 or TRBV6-3 and TRBJ2-7, with D possibly matching TRBD1 (6 bases). V was clipped by 0 bases and J by 2 bases, with 11 bases between them. This CDR3 has 15 amino acids. Germline loops: CDR1 MNHEY, CDR2 SVGEGT. The CDR3 region is CASSYSAGATYEQYF. The CDR3 nucleotides are TGTGCCAGCAGTTACTCAGCAGGGGCCACCTACGAGCAGTACTTC.